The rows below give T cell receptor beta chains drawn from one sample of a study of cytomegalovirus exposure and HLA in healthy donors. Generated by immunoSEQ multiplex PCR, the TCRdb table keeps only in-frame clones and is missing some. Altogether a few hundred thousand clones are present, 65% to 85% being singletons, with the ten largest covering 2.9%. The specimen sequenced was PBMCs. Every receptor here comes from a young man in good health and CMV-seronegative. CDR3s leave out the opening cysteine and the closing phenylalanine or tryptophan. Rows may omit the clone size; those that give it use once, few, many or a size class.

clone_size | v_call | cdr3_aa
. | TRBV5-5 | ASSLQGKEETQY
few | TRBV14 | ASSQDLITAYNEQF
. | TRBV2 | ASSERPNTGELF
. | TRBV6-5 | ASSRNRGQGNEQY
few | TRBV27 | ASSLLAWDTQY
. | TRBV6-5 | ASSYKGDTEAF
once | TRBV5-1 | ASSFGREAF
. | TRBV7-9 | ASSFGSGTGGSYEQY
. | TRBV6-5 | ASSSSTLIYGYT
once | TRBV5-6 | ASNIFRGLNTEAF
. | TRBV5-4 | ASSPGGATPNTGELF
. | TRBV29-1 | SVDSKSLNYGYT
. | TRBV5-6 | ASSLGRQGDQPQH
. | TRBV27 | ASRSLAGGLGEQY
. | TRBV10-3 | AISGGLAGSASTDTQY
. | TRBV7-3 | ASSLVGGDQY
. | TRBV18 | ASSLGGNGYT
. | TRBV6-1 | ASSAPGALRAYEQY
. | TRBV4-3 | ASSQEQAYNSKLF
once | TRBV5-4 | ASSFDRAIGNTIY
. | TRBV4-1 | ASSQDHYGTNRGETQY
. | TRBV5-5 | ASSLGTSGELF
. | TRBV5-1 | ASSPGGRLGYT
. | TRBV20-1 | SAGQGLEQY
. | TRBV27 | ASSLGGGTGEETQY
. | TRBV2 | ASSASRGYTEAF
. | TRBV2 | ASSPGTSEFTDTQY
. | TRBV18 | ASSPRRGETQY
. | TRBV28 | ASSQEGDNSPLH
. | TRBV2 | ASSEGGGWSPLH
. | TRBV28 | ASSNGALQGYGYT
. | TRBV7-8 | ASSPSRDRAHEQY
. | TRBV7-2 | ASSSTGFGAGELF
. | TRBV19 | ASSIVGLSYGYT
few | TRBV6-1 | ASSEPTRVLYEQY
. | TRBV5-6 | ASSLGNILGETQY
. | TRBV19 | ASRSITGVGYRDQPQH
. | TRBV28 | ASSPSNQPQH
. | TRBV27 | ASSPAGINTGELF
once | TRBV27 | ASSLLGRGGYHYT
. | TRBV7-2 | ASSWDLTTQY
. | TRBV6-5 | ASTPGTNQAGELF
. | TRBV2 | ASSGNTIRGYT
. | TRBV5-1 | ASSELGGGSAKNIQY
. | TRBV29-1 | SVELWDRGTYEQY
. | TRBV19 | ASSSTGGDLEQY
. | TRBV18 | ASSPDIGGEQF
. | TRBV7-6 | ASSHARGEAF
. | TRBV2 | ASSHRENQPQH
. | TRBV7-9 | ASSFAGTGTQPQH
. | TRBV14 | ASSQKAHSGETQY
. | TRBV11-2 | ASSSGTMITGELF
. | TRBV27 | ASSPYRGKETQY
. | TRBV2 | ASWGDRTDTQY
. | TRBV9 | ASSVALDSPSTDTQY
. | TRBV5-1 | ASSLAGQGLETQY
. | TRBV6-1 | ASSELGTSGASVLT
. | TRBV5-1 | ASSLDAGGDGYT
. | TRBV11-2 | ASSHAIGNYGYT